This T cell receptor (beta chain) is from a study of T-cell reconstitution after alpha-beta-depleted transplantation in children. Molecular barcoding with unique molecular identifiers was used for the TCRbeta library. TCRdb re-called the PCR reads through MiXCR, storing one row per CDR3 protein. Among just over 950,000 distinct CDR3 sequences, roughly 29% were seen once, and the ten largest hold about 28%. CDR3 length equals 14 residues. V was pared by 6 bases and J by 6 bases, with 14 bases between. Looked up from germline, CDR1 is KGHSH and CDR2 is LQKENI. The rearrangement joins TRBV18 to TRBJ2-2; D is uncertain. Sample: PBMCs, mostly from graft donor cells, taken 360 days after TCRalphabeta/CD19-depleted stem cell transplant. The clonotype comes from a boy younger than two who had a stem cell transplant for SCID, so the T cells may come from the graft donor. The CDR3 region is CASSQAVLAGELFF. DNA of the CDR3: TGTGCCAGCTCGCAGGCCGTTTTGGCCGGGGAGCTGTTTTTT.